This TCR beta chain was sequenced for a study of human T cells and chemical hapten exposure. Across the whole study: Each patch test put 0.01% DPC on the upper back, and results were read at 6 days. Cases of alopecia areata, totalis or universalis occurred in a predominantly female patient group. Study results and caveats: The study found that PT1 expanded TCR counts correlated positively with patch test score.

The CDR3 loop spans 15 amino acids. In germline, CDR1 is MNHEY, CDR2 SVGAGI. The germline V and J ends were trimmed by 4 bases and 2 bases, with 12 bases remaining between them. As for time point: pre-sensitization, week 0. Described treatment: therapeutic diphenylcyclopropenone sensitization with weekly scalp DPC. A remark on this clonotype: The antigen remains undetermined.

For the library, individual cDNA molecules each received unique molecular identifiers. TCRdb re-called the RACE reads with MiXCR, one entry per CDR3 protein. The sample shows 380,000 or so distinct CDR3 sequences, around 5.5% of them seen only once. The TCR was taken from a woman between 18 and 29 years old with alopecia areata. Some clones in this sample may be carry-over from other donors' samples. Source: whole blood, taken in connection with sensitization to the hapten diphenylcyclopropenone (DPC). The chain recombines TRBV6-5 with TRBJ1-5, with D hard to call. DNA for the CDR3: TGTGCCAGCAGTTTGAACGGGGTCGGCAATCAGCCCCAGCATTTT. This encodes CASSLNGVGNQPQHF.